This T cell receptor (beta chain) stems from a study of human T cells and chemical hapten exposure. General study results and limits: Patch test score showed a positive correlation with PT1 expanded TCR counts. With DPC sensitization, TCRs exceeding 1 in 1000 frequency showed no change. Alopecia in all donors means immunity may differ from healthy individuals. Expanded TCRs grouped into significantly more large CDR3 similarity clusters than controls produced.

Regarding time point: patch test 1, 2 weeks after DPC sensitization. The treatment is: therapeutic diphenylcyclopropenone sensitization with weekly scalp DPC. This clonotype was observed at least ten times. The antigen is not known. TCRdb itself ran the RACE reads through MiXCR, one entry per CDR3 protein. Of roughly 100,000 distinct CDR3 sequences in the sample, about 11% were seen once. The germline CDR1 and CDR2 sequences are MNHEY and SMNVEV (reference sequence). This CDR3 region has 14 residues. V shed 1 base and J shed 8 bases, with 11 bases lying between them. The sequencing used whole blood, collected in connection with sensitization to the hapten diphenylcyclopropenone (DPC). This clonotype was sampled from a woman between 40 and 50 years old with alopecia areata. Some clones in this sample may be carry-over from other donors' samples. The chain uses TRBV27 and TRBJ1-4; D call uncertain. The CDR3 protein is CASSLYPPGEKLFF. CDR3 DNA: TGTGCCAGCAGTTTATACCCCCCTGGGGAAAAACTGTTTTTT.